These 20 T cell receptor beta chains share one sample of origin, sequenced in a study of blood T cell repertoires in COVID-19. Profiling relied on immunoSEQ multiplex PCR, and the TCRdb table lists in-frame clones only, not all of them. The sample records roughly 220,000 clones, more than 80% being singletons. The material sequenced was peripheral blood. The receptors stem from an elderly woman with COVID-19, enrolled during active disease.

V usage is TRBV12-3 or TRBV12-4 and J usage is TRBJ1-2, with D hard to call. There are 11 residues in the CDR3. The V end was cut by 5 bases, the J end by 14 bases, with 15 bases between. The CDR3 protein is CASSRSGFETF. CDR3 bases: TGTGCCAGCAGTCGGTCCGGGTTTGAAACCTTC.

The rearrangement uses TRBV3-1 (or the pseudogene TRBV3-2) and TRBJ1-1; D is unresolved. The CDR3 extends over 11 amino acids. Trimming took off 3 bases at V and 5 bases at J, with 4 bases between the two ends. Looked up from germline, CDR1 is LGHDT and CDR2 is YNNKEL (reference sequence). The CDR3 coding sequence is TGTGCCAGCAGCCATTTAACTGAAGCTTTCTTT. Translation gives CASSHLTEAFF.

V is TRBV6-5 and J is TRBJ1-2, with 10 nucleotides matching TRBD1. The CDR3 sequence is 14 residues long. V shed 7 bases, J shed 8 bases, and the junction held 10 bases outside the gene matches. Germline V gives CDR1 MNHEY, CDR2 SVGAGI. The CDR3 spells CASTPPGQGNGYTF. CDR3 nucleotide sequence: TGTGCCAGCACCCCCCCGGGACAGGGGAACGGCTACACCTTC.

This rearrangement joins TRBV6-6 to TRBJ2-3, with D tentatively TRBD1 (5 bases). Trimming removed 5 bases at V and 2 bases at J, with 14 bases between. The CDR3 has 15 amino acids. Germline CDR1 and CDR2: MNHNY and SVGAGI (reference sequence). The CDR3 reads CASSHQGGDTDTQYF. The CDR3 DNA sequence: TGTGCCAGCAGTCATCAGGGTGGGGACACAGATACGCAGTATTTT.

The V call is TRBV28, the J call TRBJ2-7; TRBD1 matches at 10 bases. The CDR3 consists of 15 residues. The germline CDR1 and CDR2 sequences are MDHEN and SYDVKM. Trimming removed 6 bases from V and 2 bases from J; junction bases left unmatched: 7. CDR3 in DNA: TGTGCCAGCAGCTCCCCGGGACAGGGGACCTACGAGCAGTACTTC. Amino acids: CASSSPGQGTYEQYF. Drawing the rest from reference TRBV28 and TRBJ2-7, the complete variable domain is DVKVTQSSRYLVKRTGEKVFLECVQDMDHENMFWYRQDPGLGLRLIYFSYDVKMKEKGDIPEGYSVSREKKERFSLILESASTNQTSMYLCASSSPGQGTYEQYFGPGTRLTVT.

The chain carries TRBV28 and TRBJ2-3; D unclear. Trimming left V 4 bases short and J 10 bases short, with 12 bases between. The germline V gene encodes CDR1 MDHEN and CDR2 SYDVKM. The CDR3 has 12 amino acids. The DNA of the CDR3 is TGTGCCAGCAGTTCTTCTCGTGAGGCGCAGTATTTT. Its translation is CASSSSREAQYF.

This sequence joins TRBV19 and TRBJ1-3, with 9 bases aligning to TRBD1. The CDR3 sequence is 16 residues long. Germline loops: CDR1 LNHDA, CDR2 SQIVND (reference sequence). After removal of 6 bases from V and 4 bases from J, the junction contained 10 bases not matched to a gene. The CDR3, as DNA: TGTGCCAGTAGACCCCGAGGGACAGGGTACGGAAACACCATATATTTT. The encoded protein is CASRPRGTGYGNTIYF.

V gene TRBV15 combines with J gene TRBJ2-2, with D possibly matching TRBD2 (5 bases). The CDR3 consists of 15 residues. Trimming left V 1 base short and J 3 bases short, with 9 bases between. Germline V gene lookup returns CDR1 LNHNV and CDR2 YYDKDF (reference sequence). The CDR3 region is CATSRGGADTGELFF. The CDR3 region has the DNA TGTGCCACCAGCAGAGGGGGAGCGGACACCGGGGAGCTGTTTTTT.

The chain links TRBV29-1 to TRBJ2-7, with 7 nucleotides matching TRBD2. V was pared by 2 bases and J by 3 bases, with 1 base of the junction left unmatched. Germline V gene lookup returns CDR1 SQVTM and CDR2 ANQGSEA. The CDR3 loop spans 12 amino acids. In nucleotides, the CDR3 is TGCAGCGTTGAATCGGGGGGCTACGAGCAGTACTTC. Its protein product is CSVESGGYEQYF.

This chain uses TRBV4-2 with TRBJ1-2, with 7 bases identical to TRBD1. The CDR3 has 13 amino acids. Germline V lookup: CDR1 LGHNA, CDR2 YNFKEQ. V dropped 2 bases and J dropped 8; count of bases not matched to a gene: 5. CDR3 amino acids: CASSQLTGMGYTF. Written as DNA, the CDR3 is TGTGCCAGCAGCCAATTGACAGGGATGGGCTACACCTTC.

This chain uses TRBV6-2 or TRBV6-3 with TRBJ2-7; 10 bases map to TRBD2. The V segment lost 2 bases and the J segment 3 bases; nucleotides outside the gene matches: 4. Germline V gene data show CDR1 as MNHEY and CDR2 as SVGEGT. The CDR3 length is 15 residues. DNA for the CDR3: TGTGCCAGCAGTTACGGTAGCGGGAGGTTCTACGAGCAGTACTTC. Translating gives CASSYGSGRFYEQYF.

The chain is built from TRBV5-5 and TRBJ1-2; 10 bases are shared with TRBD1. CDR1 and CDR2 from the germline V gene are SGHKS and YYEKEE (reference sequence). The CDR3 extends over 18 amino acids. J gave up 7 bases and V 3 bases, and 18 bases lay outside the gene matches. Written as DNA, the CDR3 is TGTGCCAGCAGCTCGACACCGGGACAGGGGCCAACCGTGACTGGCTACACCTTC. This translates into CASSSTPGQGPTVTGYTF.

V gene TRBV6-5 combines with J gene TRBJ2-1; TRBD1 matches at 9 bases. Germline CDR1 MNHEY, CDR2 SVGAGI. Losses at the gene ends were 10 bases for V and 3 bases for J; bases not matched to a gene: 7. The CDR3 has 14 residues. CDR3 nucleotides: TGTGCCACGGCCCCGACAGGGGGCTACAATGAGCAGTTCTTC. Its protein product is CATAPTGGYNEQFF.

This clone showed up many times. V and J are TRBV5-4 and TRBJ1-4; D perhaps matches TRBD1 (6 bases). The CDR3 is 15 residues long. Germline CDR1 reads SGHNT; CDR2 reads YYREEE (reference sequence). V dropped 3 bases and J dropped 0 bases, with 9 bases sitting between them. The CDR3 spells CASSSGAATNEKLFF. The CDR3 nucleotides read TGTGCCAGCAGCTCAGGGGCGGCAACTAATGAAAAACTGTTTTTT.

V and J are TRBV28 and TRBJ1-6; 8 bases map to TRBD1. CDR1 MDHEN and CDR2 SYDVKM come from the germline V gene. Trimming removed 5 bases from V and 10 bases from J; junction bases left unmatched: 10. The CDR3 totals 15 residues. The CDR3 reads CASSTLGQGYSPLHF. The CDR3 DNA reads as TGTGCCAGCAGTACCCTTGGACAGGGCTACTCACCCCTCCACTTT.

In its sample, this clone was seen once. The rearrangement uses TRBV29-1 and TRBJ2-3; 9 bases line up with TRBD2. Germline trimming cut 6 bases from V and 5 bases from J; bases unmatched to any gene: 9. Per the germline V gene, CDR1 is SQVTM and CDR2 is ANQGSEA. CDR3 length equals 14 residues. The CDR3: CSVRGAGGLDTQYF. CDR3 sequence (DNA): TGCAGCGTACGCGGCGCGGGAGGGTTAGATACGCAGTATTTT.

This clone was seen more than once but under ten times. The same CDR3 also results from other DNA sequences found in this sample. This chain joins TRBV27 and TRBJ1-5; TRBD1 aligns across 9 bases. With 4 bases clipped from V and 2 bases from J, the junction kept 12 bases outside the gene matches. The CDR3 sequence is 18 residues long. Germline V gene data show CDR1 as MNHEY and CDR2 as SMNVEV (reference sequence). CDR3 in amino acids: CASSSTGGGTWGNQPQHF. The DNA of the CDR3 is TGTGCCAGCAGTTCGACAGGGGGGGGGACCTGGGGCAATCAGCCCCAGCATTTT.

The CDR3 DNA is TGTGCCAGCAGCCCGGGACTAGCGGGAATTAGCACAGATACGCAGTATTTT. It translates to CASSPGLAGISTDTQYF. The chain employs TRBV5-4 and TRBJ2-3; the match to TRBD2 covers 13 bases. CDR3 length: 17 amino acids. Per germline, CDR1 SGHNT and CDR2 YYREEE (reference sequence). Trimming cost V 4 bases and J 0 bases; bases outside gene matches: 5.

V usage is TRBV2 and J usage is TRBJ1-5; D gene uncertain. This CDR3 region has 13 residues. Per the germline V gene, CDR1 is SNHLY and CDR2 is FYNNEI. Deletions cut 7 bases from V and 3 bases from J, with 10 bases between. Here the CDR3 reads CASMRRINQPQHF. In DNA, the CDR3 is TGTGCCAGCATGAGAAGAATCAATCAGCCCCAGCATTTT.

The chain joins TRBV9 to TRBJ1-6; 9 positions match TRBD1. J was trimmed by 4 bases and V by 0 bases; bases with no gene match: 5. The CDR3 consists of 17 residues. Germline-derived CDR1 and CDR2 are SGDLS and YYNGEE. DNA of the CDR3: TGTGCCAGCAGCGTAGTGAGGGACAGGGCGTATAATTCACCCCTCCACTTT. Encoded protein: CASSVVRDRAYNSPLHF.